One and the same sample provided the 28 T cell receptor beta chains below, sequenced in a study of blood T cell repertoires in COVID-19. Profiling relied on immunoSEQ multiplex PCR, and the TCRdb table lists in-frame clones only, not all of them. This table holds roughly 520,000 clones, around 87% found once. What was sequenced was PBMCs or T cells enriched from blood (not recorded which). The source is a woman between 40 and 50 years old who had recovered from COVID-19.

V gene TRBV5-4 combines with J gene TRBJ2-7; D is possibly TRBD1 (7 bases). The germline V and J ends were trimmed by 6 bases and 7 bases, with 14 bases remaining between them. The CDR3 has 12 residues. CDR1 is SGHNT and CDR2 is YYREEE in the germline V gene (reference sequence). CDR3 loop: CASKEGAGEQYF. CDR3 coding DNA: TGTGCCAGCAAGGAGGGGGCGGGAGAGCAGTACTTC.

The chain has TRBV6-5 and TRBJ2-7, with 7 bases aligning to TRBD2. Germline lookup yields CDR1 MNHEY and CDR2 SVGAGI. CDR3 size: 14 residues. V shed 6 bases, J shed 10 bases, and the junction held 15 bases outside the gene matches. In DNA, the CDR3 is TGTGCCAGCAGCAACCGGGACTACACAACCGAACAGTACTTC. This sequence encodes CASSNRDYTTEQYF.

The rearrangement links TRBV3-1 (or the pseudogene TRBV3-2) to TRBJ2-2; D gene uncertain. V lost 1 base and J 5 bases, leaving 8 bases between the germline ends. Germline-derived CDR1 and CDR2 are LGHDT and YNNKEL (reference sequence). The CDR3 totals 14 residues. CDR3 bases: TGTGCCAGCAGCCAAGTAGTATCTACCGGGGAGCTGTTTTTT. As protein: CASSQVVSTGELFF.

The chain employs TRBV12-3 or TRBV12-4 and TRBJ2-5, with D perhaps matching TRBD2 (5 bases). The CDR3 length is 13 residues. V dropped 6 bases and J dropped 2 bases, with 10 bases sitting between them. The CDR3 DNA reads TGTGCCAGCAGACCACTAGATCAAGAGACCCAGTACTTC. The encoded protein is CASRPLDQETQYF.

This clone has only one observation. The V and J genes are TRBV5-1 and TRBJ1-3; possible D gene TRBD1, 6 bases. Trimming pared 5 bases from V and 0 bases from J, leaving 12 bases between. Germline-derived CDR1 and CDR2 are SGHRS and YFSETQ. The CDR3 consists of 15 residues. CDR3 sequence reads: CASRGDTSSGNTIYF. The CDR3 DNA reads TGCGCCAGCAGAGGGGACACAAGCTCTGGAAACACCATATATTTT.

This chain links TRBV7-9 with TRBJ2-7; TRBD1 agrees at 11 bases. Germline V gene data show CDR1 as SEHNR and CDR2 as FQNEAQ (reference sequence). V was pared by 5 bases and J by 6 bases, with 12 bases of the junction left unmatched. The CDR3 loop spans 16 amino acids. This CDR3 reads CASSVRTGTGGSEQYF. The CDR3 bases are TGTGCCAGCAGCGTTAGGACCGGGACAGGGGGTTCCGAGCAGTACTTC. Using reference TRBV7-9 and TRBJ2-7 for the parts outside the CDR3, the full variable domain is DTGVSQNPRHKITKRGQNVTFRCDPISEHNRLYWYRQTLGQGPEFLTYFQNEAQLEKSRLLSDRFSAERPKGSFSTLEIQRTEQGDSAMYLCASSVRTGTGGSEQYFGPGTRLTVT.

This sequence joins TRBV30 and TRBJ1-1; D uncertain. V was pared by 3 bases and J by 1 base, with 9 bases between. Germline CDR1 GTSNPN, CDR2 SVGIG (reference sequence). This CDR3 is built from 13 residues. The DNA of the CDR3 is TGTGCCTGGAGAGGACTTGGGAACACTGAAGCTTTCTTT. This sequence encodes CAWRGLGNTEAFF.

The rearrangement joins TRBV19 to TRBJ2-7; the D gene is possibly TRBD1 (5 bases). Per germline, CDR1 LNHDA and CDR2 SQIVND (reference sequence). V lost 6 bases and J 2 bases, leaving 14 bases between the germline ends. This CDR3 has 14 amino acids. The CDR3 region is CASRSAGYPYEQYF. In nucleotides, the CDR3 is TGTGCCAGTAGATCCGCAGGGTACCCCTACGAGCAGTACTTC.

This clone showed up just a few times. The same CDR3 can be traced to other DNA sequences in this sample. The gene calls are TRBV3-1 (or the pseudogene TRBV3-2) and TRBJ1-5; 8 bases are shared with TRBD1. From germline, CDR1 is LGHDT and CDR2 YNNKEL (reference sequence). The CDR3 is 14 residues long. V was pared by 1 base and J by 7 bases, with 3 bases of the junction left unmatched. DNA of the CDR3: TGTGCCAGCAGCCAAGGGACAGGGTGGCAGCCCCAGCATTTT. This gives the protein CASSQGTGWQPQHF.

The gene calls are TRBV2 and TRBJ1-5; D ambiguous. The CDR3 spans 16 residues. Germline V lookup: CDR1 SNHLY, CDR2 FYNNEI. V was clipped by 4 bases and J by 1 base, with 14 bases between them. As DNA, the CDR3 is TGTGCCAGCAGTGGTGCTCTCGGGTTGAGCAATCAGCCCCAGCATTTT. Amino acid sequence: CASSGALGLSNQPQHF.

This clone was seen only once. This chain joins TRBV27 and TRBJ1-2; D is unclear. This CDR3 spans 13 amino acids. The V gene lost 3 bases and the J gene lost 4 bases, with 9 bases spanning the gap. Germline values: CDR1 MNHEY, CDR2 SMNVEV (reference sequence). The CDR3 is CASSFRAGYGYTF. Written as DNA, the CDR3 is TGTGCCAGCAGTTTTCGCGCTGGCTATGGCTACACCTTC.

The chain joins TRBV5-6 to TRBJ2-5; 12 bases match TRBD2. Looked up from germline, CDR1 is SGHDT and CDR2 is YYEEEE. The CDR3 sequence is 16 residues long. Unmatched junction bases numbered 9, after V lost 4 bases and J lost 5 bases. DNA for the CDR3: TGTGCCAGCAGCCGCCCCGGACTAGCGGGACCCGAGACCCAGTACTTC. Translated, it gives CASSRPGLAGPETQYF.

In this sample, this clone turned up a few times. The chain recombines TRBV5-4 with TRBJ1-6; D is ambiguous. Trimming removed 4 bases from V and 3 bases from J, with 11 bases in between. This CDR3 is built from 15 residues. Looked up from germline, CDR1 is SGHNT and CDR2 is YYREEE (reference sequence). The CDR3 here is CASSPGFGYNSPLHF. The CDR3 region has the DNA TGTGCCAGCAGCCCTGGTTTCGGCTATAATTCACCCCTCCACTTT.

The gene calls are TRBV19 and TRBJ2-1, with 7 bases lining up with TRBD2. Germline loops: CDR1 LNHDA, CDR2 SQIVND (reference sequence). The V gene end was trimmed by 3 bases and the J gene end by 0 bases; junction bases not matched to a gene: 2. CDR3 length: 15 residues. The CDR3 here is CASSMGGSSYNEQFF. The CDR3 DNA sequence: TGTGCCAGTAGTATGGGAGGGAGCTCCTACAATGAGCAGTTCTTC.

The CDR3 DNA follows: TGCAGCGTTGAAGATTGGGCAGCTAGCACAGATACGCAGTATTTT. It translates to CSVEDWAASTDTQYF. The chain joins TRBV29-1 to TRBJ2-3; D unclear. Germline lookup yields CDR1 SQVTM and CDR2 ANQGSEA. The length of the CDR3 is 15 residues. Trimming pared 0 bases from V and 0 bases from J, leaving 10 bases between.

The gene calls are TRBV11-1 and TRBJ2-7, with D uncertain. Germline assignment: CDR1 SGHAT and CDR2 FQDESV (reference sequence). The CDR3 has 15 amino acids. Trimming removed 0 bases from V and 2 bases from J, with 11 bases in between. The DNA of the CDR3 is TGTGCCAGCAGCTTAGCAAGCCTACCCGCCTACGAGCAGTACTTC. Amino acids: CASSLASLPAYEQYF.

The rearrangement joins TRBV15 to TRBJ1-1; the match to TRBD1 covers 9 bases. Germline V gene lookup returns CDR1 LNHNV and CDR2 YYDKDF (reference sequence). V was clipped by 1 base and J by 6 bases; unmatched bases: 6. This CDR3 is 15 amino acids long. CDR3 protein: CATSRATGGRSEAFF. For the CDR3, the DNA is TGTGCCACCAGCAGAGCGACAGGGGGAAGGTCTGAAGCTTTCTTT.

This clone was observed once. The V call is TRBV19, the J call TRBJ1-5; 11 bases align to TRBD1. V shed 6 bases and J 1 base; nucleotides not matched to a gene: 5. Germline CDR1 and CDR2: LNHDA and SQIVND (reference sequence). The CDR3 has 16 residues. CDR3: CASRRTGGGSNQPQHF. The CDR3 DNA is TGTGCCAGTAGGAGGACAGGGGGCGGGAGCAATCAGCCCCAGCATTTT.

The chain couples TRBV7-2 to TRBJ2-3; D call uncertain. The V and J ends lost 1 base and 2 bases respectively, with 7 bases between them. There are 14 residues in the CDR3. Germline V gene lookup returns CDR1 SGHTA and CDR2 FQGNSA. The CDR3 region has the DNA TGTGCCAGCAGCTTAGATTACAACACAGATACGCAGTATTTT. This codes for CASSLDYNTDTQYF.

Here the CDR3 reads CASGLKGWRRDNYGYTF. The CDR3 DNA reads TGTGCTAGTGGTTTGAAAGGGTGGCGCCGGGATAACTATGGCTACACCTTC. The V call is TRBV12-5, the J call TRBJ1-2; D call uncertain. Trimming cost V 2 bases and J 1 base, with 17 bases left between them. Germline assignment: CDR1 LGHNT and CDR2 FRNRAP. The CDR3 totals 17 residues.

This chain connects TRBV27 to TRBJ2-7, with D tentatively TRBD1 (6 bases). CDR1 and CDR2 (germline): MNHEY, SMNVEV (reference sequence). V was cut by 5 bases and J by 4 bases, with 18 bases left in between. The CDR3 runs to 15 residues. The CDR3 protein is CASSPLVGAGYEQYF. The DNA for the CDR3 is TGTGCCAGCAGTCCCCTCGTGGGGGCAGGGTACGAGCAGTACTTC.

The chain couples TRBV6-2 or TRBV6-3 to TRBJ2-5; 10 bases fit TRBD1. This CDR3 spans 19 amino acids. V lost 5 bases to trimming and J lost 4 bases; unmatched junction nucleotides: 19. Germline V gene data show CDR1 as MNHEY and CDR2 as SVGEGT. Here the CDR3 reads CASSQQPIGTGDLRETQYF. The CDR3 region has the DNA TGTGCCAGCAGTCAACAACCCATCGGGACAGGGGATTTGCGAGAGACCCAGTACTTC.

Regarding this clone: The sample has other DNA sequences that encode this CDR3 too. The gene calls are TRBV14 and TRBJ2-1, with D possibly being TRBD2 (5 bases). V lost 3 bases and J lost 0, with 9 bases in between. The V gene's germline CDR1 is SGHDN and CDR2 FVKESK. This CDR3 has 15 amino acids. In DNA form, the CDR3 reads TGTGCCAGCAGCCATCTCGGAGGCTCCTACAATGAGCAGTTCTTC. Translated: CASSHLGGSYNEQFF.

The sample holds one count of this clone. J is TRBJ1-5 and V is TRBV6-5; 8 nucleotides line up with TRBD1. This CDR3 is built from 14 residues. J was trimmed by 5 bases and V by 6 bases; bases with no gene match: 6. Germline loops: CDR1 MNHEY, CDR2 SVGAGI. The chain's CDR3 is CASRSGQGDQPQHF. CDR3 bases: TGTGCCAGCAGAAGCGGACAGGGCGATCAGCCCCAGCATTTT.

This CDR3 reads CASSLSISGRALNEQFF. The CDR3, as DNA: TGTGCCAGCAGCTTATCGATTAGCGGGAGGGCCCTGAATGAGCAGTTCTTC. V and J are TRBV7-9 and TRBJ2-1; 11 bases map to TRBD2. The CDR3 consists of 17 residues. In germline, CDR1 is SEHNR, CDR2 FQNEAQ (reference sequence). Trimming at V came to 2 bases and at J to 7 bases, leaving 10 bases not matched to a gene.

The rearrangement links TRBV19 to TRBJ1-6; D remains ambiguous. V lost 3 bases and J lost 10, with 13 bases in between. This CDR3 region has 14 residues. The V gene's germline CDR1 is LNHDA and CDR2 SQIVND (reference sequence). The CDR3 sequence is CASSMRGKGSPLHF. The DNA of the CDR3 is TGTGCCAGTAGTATGAGAGGGAAAGGGTCACCCCTCCACTTT. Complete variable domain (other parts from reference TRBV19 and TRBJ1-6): DGGITQSPKYLFRKEGQNVTLSCEQNLNHDAMYWYRQDPGQGLRLIYYSQIVNDFQKGDIAEGYSVSREKKESFPLTVTSAQKNPTAFYLCASSMRGKGSPLHFGNGTRLTVT.

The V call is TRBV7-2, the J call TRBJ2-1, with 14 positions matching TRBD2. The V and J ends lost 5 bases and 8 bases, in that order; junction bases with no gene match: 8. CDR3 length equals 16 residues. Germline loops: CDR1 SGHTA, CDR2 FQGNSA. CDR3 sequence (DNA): TGTGCCAGCAGCCGTCCCGGGACTAGCGGGAGAGATGAGCAGTTCTTC. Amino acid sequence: CASSRPGTSGRDEQFF.

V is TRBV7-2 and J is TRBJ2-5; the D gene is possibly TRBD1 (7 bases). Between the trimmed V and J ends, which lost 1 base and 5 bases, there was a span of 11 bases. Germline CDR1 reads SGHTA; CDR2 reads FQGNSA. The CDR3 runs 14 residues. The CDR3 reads CASSLGAGGETQYF. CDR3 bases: TGTGCCAGCAGCTTAGGGGCAGGGGGGGAGACCCAGTACTTC. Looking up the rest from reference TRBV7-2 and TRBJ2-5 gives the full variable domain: GAGVSQSPSNKVTEKGKDVELRCDPISGHTALYWYRQSLGQGLEFLIYFQGNSAPDKSGLPSDRFSAERTGGSVSTLTIQRTQQEDSAVYLCASSLGAGGETQYFGPGTRLLVL.